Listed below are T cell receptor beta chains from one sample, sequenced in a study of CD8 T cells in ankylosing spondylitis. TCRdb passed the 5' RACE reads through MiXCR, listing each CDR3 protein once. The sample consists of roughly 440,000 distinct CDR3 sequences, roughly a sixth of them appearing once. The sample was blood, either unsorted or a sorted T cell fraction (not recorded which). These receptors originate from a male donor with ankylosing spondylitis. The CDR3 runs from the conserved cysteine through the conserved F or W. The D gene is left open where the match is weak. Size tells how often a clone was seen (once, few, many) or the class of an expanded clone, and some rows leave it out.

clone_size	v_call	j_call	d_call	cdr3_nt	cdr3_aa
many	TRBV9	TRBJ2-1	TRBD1	TGTGCCAGCAGCGTCGGGACAGGGAAGAATGAGCAGTTCTTC	CASSVGTGKNEQFF
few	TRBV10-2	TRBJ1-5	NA	TGCGCCAGCAGTGAACCGGGTTTTGGTCAGCCCCAGCATTTT	CASSEPGFGQPQHF
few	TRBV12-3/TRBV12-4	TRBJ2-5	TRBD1	TGTGCCAGCAGTTTAAGATCCACAGGGGCGAGCGAGACCCAGTACTTC	CASSLRSTGASETQYF
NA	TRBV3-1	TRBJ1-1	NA	TGTGCCAGCAGCCTTTTACTGTGGACTGAAGCTTTCTTT	CASSLLLWTEAFF
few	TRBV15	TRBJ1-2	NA	TGTGCCACCAGCAGAGGGACAGATAACTATGGCTACACCTTC	CATSRGTDNYGYTF
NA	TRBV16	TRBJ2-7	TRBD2	TGTGCCAGCAGCCCGCAACGCCGACTAGCGGGATCCTCCTACGAGCAGTACTTC	CASSPQRRLAGSSYEQYF
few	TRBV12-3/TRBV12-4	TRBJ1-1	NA	TGTGCCAGCAGTTTGGGGGGCTGGGGAGGCACTGAAGCTTTCTTT	CASSLGGWGGTEAFF
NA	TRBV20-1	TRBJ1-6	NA	TGCAGTGCTTCCGGGCATCATAATTCACCCCTCCACTTT	CSASGHHNSPLHF
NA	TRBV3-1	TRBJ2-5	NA	TGTGCCAGCAGCCAAGACAGGACCCACCGAGAGACCCAGTACTTC	CASSQDRTHRETQYF
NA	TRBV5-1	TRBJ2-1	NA	TGCGCCAGCAGCGCGGACGGTAGCTCCTACAATGAGCAGTTCTTC	CASSADGSSYNEQFF
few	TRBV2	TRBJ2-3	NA	TGTGCCAGCAGTGTGCGGACTCTGCAAGATACGCAGTATTTT	CASSVRTLQDTQYF
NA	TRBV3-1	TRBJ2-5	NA	TGTGCCAGCAGCCAACGAGCTCTAGCATCCCAAGAGACCCAGTACTTC	CASSQRALASQETQYF
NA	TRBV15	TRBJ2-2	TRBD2	TGTGCCACCAGCAGAGTTAGCGGGGAGAACACCGGGGAGCTGTTTTTT	CATSRVSGENTGELFF
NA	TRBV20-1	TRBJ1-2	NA	TGCAGTGCTGGTGGGGCGGGCAAGATTAACTATGGCTACACCTTC	CSAGGAGKINYGYTF
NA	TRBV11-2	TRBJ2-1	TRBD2	TGTGCCAGCAGCTTCCGAGCGGGAGTATTAGATGAGCAGTTCTTC	CASSFRAGVLDEQFF
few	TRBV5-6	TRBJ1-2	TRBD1	TGTGCCAGCAGCTTGCTTACAGGGGCTGTAAACTATGGCTACACCTTC	CASSLLTGAVNYGYTF
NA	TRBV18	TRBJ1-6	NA	TGTGCCAGCTCACCAAGGGAACAGGGATCACCCCTCCACTTT	CASSPREQGSPLHF
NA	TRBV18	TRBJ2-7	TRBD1	TGTGCCAGCTCACCAGCCGGGACAGGGGCCTACGAGCAGTACTTC	CASSPAGTGAYEQYF
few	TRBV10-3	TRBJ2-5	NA	TGTGCCGCCTCTAGGGCCGGGGAAGAGACCCAGTACTTC	CAASRAGEETQYF
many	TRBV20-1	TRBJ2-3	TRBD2	TGCAGTGCTAGGGACAAAGCTAGCGGGACCCGTAACTATTTT	CSARDKASGTRNYF
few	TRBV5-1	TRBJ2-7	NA	TGCGCCAGCAGCACAAACGGGGAGGCCTACGAGCAGTACTTC	CASSTNGEAYEQYF
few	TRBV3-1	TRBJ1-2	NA	TGTGCCAGCAGCCAAGGGGATGGCGGTCGCAACTATGGCTACACCTTC	CASSQGDGGRNYGYTF
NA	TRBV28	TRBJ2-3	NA	TGTGCCAGCACTCGATCAGGACCCCGCACAGATACGCAGTATTTT	CASTRSGPRTDTQYF
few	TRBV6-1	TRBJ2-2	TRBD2	TGTGCCAGTGAAACTCCTAGGGCTAGCGGGATAACCGGGGAGCTGTTTTTT	CASETPRASGITGELFF
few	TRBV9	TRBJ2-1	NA	TGTGCCAGCAGCGTAGAGAGCAGGGGTAGTACGAATGAGCAGTTCTTC	CASSVESRGSTNEQFF
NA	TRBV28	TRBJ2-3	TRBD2	TGTGCCACCGGACTAGCGGGGGCGCGGGATACGCAGTATTTT	CATGLAGARDTQYF
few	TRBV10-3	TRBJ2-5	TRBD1	TGTGCCATCAGTTCACCCAGGGGGCGCGGAGAGACCCAGTACTTC	CAISSPRGRGETQYF
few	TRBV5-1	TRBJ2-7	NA	TGCGCCAGCAGCACGGGACCCAACAACTACGAGCAGTACTTC	CASSTGPNNYEQYF
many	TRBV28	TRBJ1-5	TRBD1	TGTGCCAGCAGTAACCGGGACAGGGGGCGCTTTCAGCCCCAGCATTTT	CASSNRDRGRFQPQHF
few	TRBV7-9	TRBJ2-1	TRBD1	TGTGCCAGCAGCATAGCCGGGACAGGGAAAAATGAGCAGTTCTTC	CASSIAGTGKNEQFF
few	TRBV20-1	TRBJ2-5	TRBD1	TGCAGTGCGTCGACAGGGGATAAGGGAGAGACCCAGTACTTC	CSASTGDKGETQYF
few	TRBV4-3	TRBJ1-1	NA	TGCGCCAGCAGCCAAGAAGCGTCGGGGCGAGGGACTGAAGCTTTCTTT	CASSQEASGRGTEAFF
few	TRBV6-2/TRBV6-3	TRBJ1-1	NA	TGTGCCAGCAGTTACTCAAATTCCAGGGTTGGCACTGAAGCTTTCTTT	CASSYSNSRVGTEAFF
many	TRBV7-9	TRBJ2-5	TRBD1	TGTGCCAGCAGCCTAAGGGACAGAGGAGTGACCCAGTACTTC	CASSLRDRGVTQYF
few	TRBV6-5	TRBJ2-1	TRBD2	TGTGCCAGCAGTTACCTAGTCGGGAGTAGCGGGTTTGCCAATGAGCAGTTCTTC	CASSYLVGSSGFANEQFF
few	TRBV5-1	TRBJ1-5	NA	TGCGCCAGCAGCTTGGCATGGGGGAGCAATCAGCCCCAGCATTTT	CASSLAWGSNQPQHF
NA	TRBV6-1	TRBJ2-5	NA	TGTGCCAGCAGCCCGACCTCGACTAGGTCCCAAGAGACCCAGTACTTC	CASSPTSTRSQETQYF
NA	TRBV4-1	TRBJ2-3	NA	TGCGCCAGCAGCCAGGCAGGGATGCCTACAGATACGCAGTATTTT	CASSQAGMPTDTQYF
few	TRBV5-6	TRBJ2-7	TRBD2	TGTGCCAGCACCGTGACTAGCGGGGTTTCCTACGAGCAGTACTTC	CASTVTSGVSYEQYF
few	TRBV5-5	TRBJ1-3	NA	TGTGCCAGCAGCCAACTAGCCCCTAGATCCTCTGGAAACACCATATATTTT	CASSQLAPRSSGNTIYF
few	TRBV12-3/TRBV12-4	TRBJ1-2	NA	TGTGCCAGCAGCAGAAACCGGGACGGGGGAGCCTATGGCTACACCTTC	CASSRNRDGGAYGYTF
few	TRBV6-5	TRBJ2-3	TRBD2	TGTGCCAGCAGTTACTCGTCTAGCGGGAGGGTTACAGATACGCAGTATTTT	CASSYSSSGRVTDTQYF
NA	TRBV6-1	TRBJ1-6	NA	TGTGCCAGCAGTCCTCCGGGCCGATCACCCCTCCACTTT	CASSPPGRSPLHF
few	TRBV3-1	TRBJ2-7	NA	TGTGCCAGCAGCCAAGTCCAGGCTGAGCAGTACTTC	CASSQVQAEQYF
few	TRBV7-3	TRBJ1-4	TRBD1	TGTGCCTCCCAGGGGGGGCGTTTCGAAAAACTGTTTTTT	CASQGGRFEKLFF
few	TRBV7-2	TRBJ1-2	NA	TGTGCCAGCAGCTTAGAGGTGTTGGCAGGGAAGGGCGCCTACACCTTC	CASSLEVLAGKGAYTF
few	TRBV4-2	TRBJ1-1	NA	TGTGCCAGCAGCCCGAGGGTCGGCACTGAAGCTTTCTTT	CASSPRVGTEAFF
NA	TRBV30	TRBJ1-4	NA	TGTGCCTGTACAGGGATGGGGGAAAAACTGTTTTTT	CACTGMGEKLFF
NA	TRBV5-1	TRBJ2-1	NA	TGCGCCAGCAGCTTGCCAGACAATGAGCAGTTCTTC	CASSLPDNEQFF
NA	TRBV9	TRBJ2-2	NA	TGTGCCAGCAGCGTAGAAGGCAACCTGAACACCGGGGAGCTGTTTTTT	CASSVEGNLNTGELFF
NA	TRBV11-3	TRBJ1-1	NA	TGTGCCAGCAGCCCTAGCGGGAAAACTGAAGCTTTCTTT	CASSPSGKTEAFF
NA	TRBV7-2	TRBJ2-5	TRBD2	TGTGCCAGCAGCTTATGGGGCGGGGGGTACCAAGAGACCCAGTACTTC	CASSLWGGGYQETQYF
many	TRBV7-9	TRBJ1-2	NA	TGTGCCAGCAGCTTACAGGGGCCCAACTATGGCTACACCTTC	CASSLQGPNYGYTF
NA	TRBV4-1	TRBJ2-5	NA	TGCGCCAGCAGCCAAGCGCTCGGAGAGACCCAGTACTTC	CASSQALGETQYF
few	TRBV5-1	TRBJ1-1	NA	TGCGCCAGCAGCGCTAATACCGGACGGCCGAACACTGAAGCTTTCTTT	CASSANTGRPNTEAFF
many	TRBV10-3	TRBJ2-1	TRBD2	TGTGCCATCAGTGAGCCTACTAGCGGGAGATACAATGAGCAGTTCTTC	CAISEPTSGRYNEQFF
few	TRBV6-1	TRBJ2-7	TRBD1	TGTGCCAGCAGCGAACCCCTCCGGGACAGGGCCCATAAGCAGTACTTC	CASSEPLRDRAHKQYF
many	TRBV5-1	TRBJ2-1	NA	TGCGCCAGCAGCTTGGGACCGAACAATGAGCAGTTCTTC	CASSLGPNNEQFF
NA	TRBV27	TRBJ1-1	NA	TGTGCCAGCAGTTTAGCGAGACAGGCCGCTGAAGCTTTCTTT	CASSLARQAAEAFF
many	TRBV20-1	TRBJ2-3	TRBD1	TGCAGTGCTAAGGGTCCGGGACAGGGGTTAGATACGCAGTATTTT	CSAKGPGQGLDTQYF